This T cell receptor (beta chain) was recovered during a study of cytomegalovirus exposure and HLA in healthy donors. At the level of the study: Of the donors genotyped, several hundred in all, 65% to 90% fell in the Caucasian-associated ancestry cluster. Study-wide findings and caveats: More clonal expansion characterized HLA-associated TCR beta chains than equally common others in a later analysis.

V lost 7 bases to trimming and J lost 5 bases, with 14 bases between them. This CDR3 region has 12 residues. Germline V lookup: CDR1 SQVTM, CDR2 ANQGSEA. As for this clone: The antigen remains unidentified. Other DNA sequences in this sample translate to the same CDR3.

With 60 Vbeta and 13 Jbeta primers, the PCR was carried out. The data were produced by immunoSEQ multiplex PCR, yet TCRdb's version contains in-frame clones alone and is incomplete. The sample yields about 100,000 clones, about 80% seen once. This TCR was sampled from a woman between 55 and 75 years old in good health and CMV-seronegative. V and J are TRBV29-1 and TRBJ1-1; tentatively, D is TRBD1 (5 bases). The sample comprised PBMCs. CDR3 in amino acids: CSAQQGSTEAFF. DNA of the CDR3: TGCAGCGCCCAGCAGGGAAGTACTGAAGCTTTCTTT.